A selection of T cell receptor beta chains follows, all from one sample in a study of metastatic and nonmetastatic thyroid tumors. Using MiXCR, TCRdb re-called clones from the PCR reads. This sample yields 35,000 to 55,000 clones, of which 3.2% are seen a single time; approximately 9.8% belongs to the top ten. The source material was blood. These receptors all come from a female donor with papillary thyroid cancer or a benign thyroid nodule (not recorded which). Some clones in this sample may be carry-over from other donors' samples. Each CDR3 is given with its conserved first and last residue. The D gene is left open where the match is weak. Not every row has a clone size; where given, it reads once, few, many or a size class.

V,D,J,size,DNA,CDR3
TRBV20-1,TRBD2,TRBJ2-3,many,TGCAGTGCTAGTCCTAGCGGGAGCACAGATACGCAGTATTTT,CSASPSGSTDTQYF
TRBV7-9,-,TRBJ1-2,few,TGTGCCAGCAGCTTAGAGTATGAGGGGAGCGGCTACACCTTC,CASSLEYEGSGYTF
TRBV6-1,-,TRBJ1-6,many,TGTGCCAGCGTCCGGACGGCTGGTAATTCACCCCTCCACTTT,CASVRTAGNSPLHF
TRBV25-1,-,TRBJ2-7,few,TGTGCCAGCAGCTCAGGTAGGGCAGGGTTTAACTACGAGCAGTACTTC,CASSSGRAGFNYEQYF
TRBV12-3/TRBV12-4,TRBD2,TRBJ2-1,many,TGTGCCAGCAGTTCCTCGGTGCGGGAGCCTGATGAGCAGTTCTTC,CASSSSVREPDEQFF
TRBV15,-,TRBJ2-1,many,TGTGCCACCAGCAGAGATCAGGTTCAGAATGAGCAGTTCTTC,CATSRDQVQNEQFF
TRBV12-3/TRBV12-4,-,TRBJ1-1,many,TGTGCCAGCACTGCCGCGGGACCCCTTCTTGAAGCTTTCTTT,CASTAAGPLLEAFF
TRBV11-3,-,TRBJ2-7,many,TGTGCCAGCAGTACTCCGGGACCCAGGGTCTACGAGCAGTACTTC,CASSTPGPRVYEQYF
TRBV11-3,-,TRBJ2-5,many,TGTGCCAGCAGCTTAGGATTAAGAGAGACCCAGTACTTC,CASSLGLRETQYF
TRBV27,TRBD2,TRBJ2-1,-,TGTGCCAGCAGTTTATGGCTAGCGGGGTCCTACAATGAGCAGTTCTTC,CASSLWLAGSYNEQFF